This is a list of T cell receptor beta chains from one sample in a study of sequential checkpoint blockade in melanoma. The assay was immunoSEQ multiplex PCR, and TCRdb's table has in-frame clones only and misses some. The table includes tens of thousands of clones, approximately 86% detected once. Sequenced here: CD8+ T cells sorted from blood (inferred from file names), sampled from a patient given nivolumab and ipilimumab in sequence. Every receptor here comes from a human donor with melanoma. Each CDR3 is given with its conserved first and last residue. D genes are given only for firm matches. Not every row has a clone size; where given, it reads once, few, many or a size class.

J gene,clone size,V gene,D gene,CDR3 DNA,CDR3 protein
TRBJ2-2,.,TRBV19,.,TGTGCCAGTAGGTGGGCCGTGGGCGGGGAGCTGTTTTTT,CASRWAVGGELFF
TRBJ2-7,.,TRBV5-4,TRBD2,TGTGCCAGCAGCCCGGGACTAGCGGGGGGAACCATTTACGAGCAGTACTTC,CASSPGLAGGTIYEQYF
TRBJ1-3,.,TRBV27,.,TGTGCCAGCAGCCCCCGGGGGGGCTCTGGAAACACCATATATTTT,CASSPRGGSGNTIYF
TRBJ2-5,.,TRBV7-3,TRBD2,TGTGCCAGCAGCTTAATAACTAGCGGGAACCTAAACTTC,CASSLITSGNLNF
TRBJ1-1,.,TRBV9,.,TGTGCCAGCAGCGCCGGTCCGCCGAACACTGAAGCTTTCTTT,CASSAGPPNTEAFF
TRBJ1-2,once,TRBV13,.,TGTGCCAGCAGCTCCAAACGAGCGGGCCCGATGGACTATGGCTACACCTTC,CASSSKRAGPMDYGYTF
TRBJ2-7,.,TRBV27,TRBD1,TGTGCCAGCACCTGGAGACAGGGGTTGGTGTACGAGCAGTACTTC,CASTWRQGLVYEQYF
TRBJ1-5,.,TRBV27,TRBD1,TGTGCCAGCAGACCGACAGGGGGAAATCAGCCCCAGCATTTT,CASRPTGGNQPQHF
TRBJ2-1,large,TRBV19,.,TGTGCCAGTAGTATGGTCCCCGGAGACAATGAGCAGTTCTTC,CASSMVPGDNEQFF
TRBJ2-7,.,TRBV5-6,.,TGTGCCAGCAGCTTGGGGGTAGCGGCCTCCTACGAGCAGTACTTC,CASSLGVAASYEQYF
TRBJ2-5,.,TRBV7-9,.,TGTGCCAGCAGCTTAGGTTTTGGGGGCCCAGGGACCCAGTACTTC,CASSLGFGGPGTQYF
TRBJ2-1,.,TRBV9,TRBD2,TGTGCCAGCAGCGTAGCTGGGAGGGGAAGCTCCTACAATGAGCAGTTCTTC,CASSVAGRGSSYNEQFF
TRBJ2-7,.,TRBV28,TRBD1,TGTGCCAGCAGTCAGGACAGGGGCTCCCATCTAACCGAGCAGTACTTC,CASSQDRGSHLTEQYF
TRBJ2-5,.,TRBV5-1,.,TGCGCCAGCAGCTTGGAGGGAGTAGCCGAGACCCAGTACTTC,CASSLEGVAETQYF
TRBJ1-5,.,TRBV5-6,.,TGTGCCAGCAGCTATGGACAGCGGCAGCCCCAGCATTTT,CASSYGQRQPQHF
TRBJ2-6,.,TRBV7-9,.,TGTGCCAGCAGCTCATCAACAGGGAGCTCTGGGGCCAACGTCCTGACTTTC,CASSSSTGSSGANVLTF
TRBJ2-7,.,TRBV5-4,TRBD1,TGTGCCAGCAGCTTCGACGACAGGGCATACGAGCAGTACTTC,CASSFDDRAYEQYF
TRBJ1-1,.,TRBV7-8,.,TGTGCCAGCAGCTTAGAAGAGGGGGGGCCTTGGAGAGGCACTGAAGCTTTCTTT,CASSLEEGGPWRGTEAFF
TRBJ2-1,few,TRBV7-7,TRBD2,TGTGCCAGCAGCCGGACTAGCGGGGAGGTACGGGAGCAGTTCTTC,CASSRTSGEVREQFF
TRBJ2-7,.,TRBV13,.,TGTGCCAGCACCACGGCGGTGTCCTACGAGCAGTACTTC,CASTTAVSYEQYF
TRBJ2-7,.,TRBV9,TRBD1,TGTGCCAGCAGCTTTACCGGGACAGGGGCCGGCGAGCAGTACTTC,CASSFTGTGAGEQYF
TRBJ2-7,.,TRBV6-1,.,TGTGCCAGCAGTGAAGGCGGGTTCCCCTACGAGCAGTACTTC,CASSEGGFPYEQYF
TRBJ2-6,.,TRBV30,TRBD1,TGTGCCTGGATGGAACAGGGGGCTTGGGGGGCCAACGTCCTGACTTTC,CAWMEQGAWGANVLTF
TRBJ2-7,few,TRBV7-9,TRBD1,TGTGCCAGCAGCTTAGCCCCCGTAGGGGGCACCTACGAGCAGTACTTC,CASSLAPVGGTYEQYF
TRBJ1-2,.,TRBV27,TRBD1,TGTGCCAGCAGTTTTAGGACAGGAAACTATGGCTACACCTTC,CASSFRTGNYGYTF
TRBJ2-7,.,TRBV27,TRBD1,TGTGCCAGCAGTCCGGGACAGAGCTACGAGCAGTACTTC,CASSPGQSYEQYF
TRBJ2-7,.,TRBV27,.,TGTGCCAGCAGTTCCCATTCCTACGAGCAGTACTTC,CASSSHSYEQYF
TRBJ1-5,.,TRBV7-2,TRBD1,TGTGCCAGCAGCTTAGCGGACAGGCTCAATCAGCCCCAGCATTTT,CASSLADRLNQPQHF
TRBJ1-1,.,TRBV7-9,.,TGTGCCAGCAGCTTAGTTTATAAGACCACAGGGCCTAACACTGAAGCTTTCTTT,CASSLVYKTTGPNTEAFF
TRBJ1-1,.,TRBV2,.,TGTGCCAGCAGGCCCTTCGGGGGGGGGCCTGAAGCTTTCTTT,CASRPFGGGPEAFF
TRBJ2-4,.,TRBV5-4,.,TGTGCCAGCACCCTGGAAGGGGGCATTCAGTACTTC,CASTLEGGIQYF
TRBJ1-4,.,TRBV28,.,TGTGCCAGCAGCCACCAGGGTGAAAAACTGTTTTTT,CASSHQGEKLFF
TRBJ2-1,.,TRBV2,TRBD1,TGTGCCAGCAGATTGGGACAGGCCTACAATGAGCAGTTCTTC,CASRLGQAYNEQFF
TRBJ1-5,.,TRBV28,.,TGTGCCAGCAGTTTTTTGAGTAGCAATCAGCCCCAGCATTTT,CASSFLSSNQPQHF
TRBJ2-7,.,TRBV27,TRBD1,TGTGCCAGCGGGGCCCTCGGATCAGGACAGGGGGCGCGTGACGAGCAGTACTTC,CASGALGSGQGARDEQYF
TRBJ1-1,.,TRBV19,.,TGTGCCAGTAGCACACCCTTCGAGGGAAACACTGAAGCTTTCTTT,CASSTPFEGNTEAFF
TRBJ1-1,once,TRBV19,.,TGTGCCAGTACCTTCAGCGGTGTAGGGGGGAACACTGAAGCTTTCTTT,CASTFSGVGGNTEAFF
TRBJ1-4,.,TRBV7-8,.,TGTGCCAGCAGCCGCCCAGAAAGGGGAGAAAAACTGTTTTTT,CASSRPERGEKLFF
TRBJ2-2,.,TRBV21-1,.,TGTGCCAGTCAGCAAAGAGGGGAAGCGGGGGGGCCGGACGGGGAGCTGTTTTTT,CASQQRGEAGGPDGELFF
TRBJ1-2,.,TRBV27,TRBD1,TGTGCCAGCAGCCTTAGAGTAGGGACAGGCGTTAACTATGGCTACACCTTC,CASSLRVGTGVNYGYTF
TRBJ1-1,.,TRBV7-8,.,TGTGCCAGCAGCTCCGGGGGTGAAGCTTTCTTT,CASSSGGEAFF
TRBJ1-1,.,TRBV9,.,TGTGCCAGTGGACAGTTAACGAACACTGAAGCTTTCTTT,CASGQLTNTEAFF
TRBJ1-2,.,TRBV30,TRBD1,TGTGCCTGGAGTCCCCTGACAGGGGGAATCTTAGGCTACACCTTC,CAWSPLTGGILGYTF
TRBJ2-3,.,TRBV7-2,TRBD1,TGTGCCAGCAGCTTACAGGGGGCCACAGATACGCAGTATTTT,CASSLQGATDTQYF
TRBJ2-1,.,TRBV2,.,TGTGCCAGCAGCTTCGGGACATCCTACAATGAGCAGTTCTTC,CASSFGTSYNEQFF
TRBJ1-1,.,TRBV7-9,TRBD1,TGTGCCAGCGCAGGGGGGACGAACACTGAAGCTTTCTTT,CASAGGTNTEAFF
TRBJ2-5,few,TRBV5-1,TRBD2,TGCGCCAGCAGCCTCCGTCAGCGGGAGGGAGAGACCCAGTACTTC,CASSLRQREGETQYF
TRBJ1-6,once,TRBV27,TRBD1,TGTGCCAGCAGTTTTTTGCCCGGGACAGGGCCTTGGGCGCCTTATAATTCACCCCTCCACTTT,CASSFLPGTGPWAPYNSPLHF
TRBJ1-3,few,TRBV4-1,.,TGCGCCAGCAGCTCCCGACAGGGAAACACCATATATTTT,CASSSRQGNTIYF
TRBJ2-7,.,TRBV6-1,TRBD1,TGTGCCAGCAGTGAGGCAGGGGGTGGCCCCTACGAGCAGTACTTC,CASSEAGGGPYEQYF